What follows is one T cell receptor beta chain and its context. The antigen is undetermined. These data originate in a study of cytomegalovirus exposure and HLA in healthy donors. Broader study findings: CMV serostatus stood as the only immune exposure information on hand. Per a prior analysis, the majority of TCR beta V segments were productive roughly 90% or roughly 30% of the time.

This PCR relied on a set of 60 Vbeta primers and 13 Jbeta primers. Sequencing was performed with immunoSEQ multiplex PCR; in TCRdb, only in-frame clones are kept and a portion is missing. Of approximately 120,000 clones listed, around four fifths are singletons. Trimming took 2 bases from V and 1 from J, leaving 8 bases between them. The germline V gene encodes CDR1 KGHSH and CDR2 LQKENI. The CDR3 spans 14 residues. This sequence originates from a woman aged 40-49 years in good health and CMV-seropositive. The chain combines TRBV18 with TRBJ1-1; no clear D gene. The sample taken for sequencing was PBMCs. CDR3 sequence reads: CASSPSSGNTEAFF. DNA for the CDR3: TGTGCCAGCTCACCATCCTCCGGGAACACTGAAGCTTTCTTT.